The clone carrying this T cell receptor (beta chain) appeared many times. The data are from a study of T cells in Graves' hyperthyroidism and ophthalmopathy. TCR beta CDR3 regions were amplified from RNA. TCR CDR3 regions were first amplified by RT-PCR with HTBI primers. TCRdb reprocessed the multiplex PCR reads with MiXCR, giving one entry per CDR3 protein. This sample has about 540,000 distinct CDR3 sequences, with approximately 44% found just once. Germline CDR1 reads SQVTM; CDR2 reads ANQGSEA. With 3 bases removed from V and 0 bases from J, the gap between germline ends came to 11 bases. The CDR3 is made up of 14 amino acids.

This receptor was taken from a young woman with Graves' hyperthyroidism. The chain combines TRBV29-1 with TRBJ1-2; D not resolved. The sequencing input was peripheral blood or thyroid tissue (not recorded which). This CDR3 is CSVELQLTNYGYTF. The CDR3 bases are TGCAGCGTTGAGTTACAGCTGACTAACTATGGCTACACCTTC.